Below are 5 T cell receptor beta chains sequenced from a single sample in a study of T-cell memory formation after mild COVID-19. TCRdb analysed the 5' RACE reads with MiXCR anew, one entry per CDR3 protein. The table shows roughly 450,000 distinct CDR3 sequences, with roughly 18% occurring only once. Sequencing used PBMCs or a T cell subset sorted from them (not recorded which). The receptors were sampled from an adult woman who had mild COVID-19 (a few samples of this study predate the infection). Cell type and time point are not known.

The chain recombines TRBV7-8 with TRBJ2-3; no reliable D call. V was pared by 8 bases and J by 2 bases, with 8 bases between. This CDR3 region has 12 residues. Germline CDR1 and CDR2: SGHVS and FQNEAQ. The CDR3, as DNA: TGTGCCAGCGGTAAGAACACAGATACGCAGTATTTT. Protein sequence: CASGKNTDTQYF. The variable domain in full, with the rest retrieved from reference TRBV7-8 and TRBJ2-3, is GAGVSQSPRYKVAKRGQDVALRCDPISGHVSLFWYQQALGQGPEFLTYFQNEAQLDKSGLPSDRFFAERPEGSVSTLKIQRTQQEDSAVYLCASGKNTDTQYFGPGTRLTVL.

This chain links TRBV9 with TRBJ2-7; 9 nucleotides line up with TRBD2. Germline CDR1 SGDLS, CDR2 YYNGEE. The CDR3 is 19 residues long. Losses at the gene ends were 2 bases for V and 6 bases for J; bases not matched to a gene: 21. CDR3 amino acids: CASSVIGGPHLSGSSEQYF. In DNA, the CDR3 is TGTGCCAGCAGCGTCATCGGGGGTCCCCATCTTAGCGGGAGCAGCGAGCAGTACTTC.

This clonotype appeared many times. The chain recombines TRBV6-6 with TRBJ2-1; 12 bases agree with TRBD2. V gave up 5 bases and J gave up 5 bases; unmatched junction bases: 7. CDR1 MNHNY and CDR2 SVGAGI come from the germline V gene (reference sequence). The CDR3 runs to 16 residues. The CDR3 reads CASSKTSGRRNNEQFF. Here the CDR3 DNA reads TGTGCCAGCAGTAAGACTAGCGGGAGAAGGAACAATGAGCAGTTCTTC.

The V gene is TRBV2, the J gene TRBJ1-1, with D tentatively TRBD1 (6 bases). CDR1 and CDR2 (germline): SNHLY, FYNNEI. Deletions cut 11 bases from V and 5 bases from J, with 15 bases between. The CDR3 is 12 amino acids. CDR3: CAGRQEITEAFF. In DNA, the CDR3 is TGTGCCGGGAGACAGGAGATAACTGAAGCTTTCTTT.

The rearrangement uses TRBV5-1 and TRBJ2-1; D remains unclear. Germline V gene lookup returns CDR1 SGHRS and CDR2 YFSETQ. The CDR3 runs to 15 residues. V lost 5 bases, J lost 2 bases, and 14 bases lay in between. This CDR3 reads CASSSAAQTYNEQFF. CDR3 in DNA: TGCGCCAGCAGTTCCGCGGCCCAGACCTACAATGAGCAGTTCTTC.